This TCR beta chain came from a study of early T cells in non-severe SARS-CoV-2 infection (dated by TCRdb to the early 2020s). About the full investigation: Because TCR sequencing was done on bulk RNA from unsorted whole blood, the alpha and beta chains could not be paired. Paper-wide results and their limitations: VDJdb matching was skewed toward anti-spike CD8 responses, so virus-specific expansions were likely underestimated and private and CD4 specificities were missed.

The study was a case-control design nested within a healthcare worker cohort in London, UK, with weekly nasopharyngeal swab PCR tests and blood sampling. Healthcare workers were recruited between 23 and 31 March 2020, during the week of the UK lockdown, and were followed weekly for up to roughly 16 weeks. The library came from 5' RACE. Instrument used: NextSeq 500. To correct for sequencing error and PCR bias, the TCR library protocol tagged individual cDNA molecules with unique molecular identifiers. TCR alpha and beta chains were both sequenced, and the abundances of alpha and beta sequences in each sample were closely correlated with each other. Under the source paper's analysis protocol: V gene, J gene and CDR3 annotation of TCR sequences was performed with Decombinator V4. Expanded TCRs were defined as changing significantly between any two time points under a Poisson model with p below 0.0001. Abundances of TCRs were expressed as counts per million after normalisation to the total number of TCRs sequenced in each sample. VDJdb, accessed on 1 November 2021, was searched for TCRs annotated for CMV, EBV and SARS-CoV-2, and TCRs annotated for more than one antigen were excluded. TCRdb passed the public sequencing reads through fastp at Q25 and MiXCR, retaining productive beta sequences. Identical CDR3 proteins give one entry, which carries the most common genes and DNA. For this entry, the V and J calls and clone size follow TCRdb and not the study's own pipeline. This sample is represented by 88,000 or so distinct CDR3 sequences; more than 13% of them were singletons. The ten biggest clones cover 4.5% to 7% of the sample.

Details on this clonotype: No antigen is known for it. No clone much larger than this one lies a single base away; base qualities are absent.

The source material was whole blood. The TCR originated in an adult who was a healthcare worker with PCR-confirmed SARS-CoV-2 infection or an uninfected control (not recorded which).

The CDR3: CAGTLGLAGVDEQFF. Read as DNA, the sequence is TGTGCCGGCACCCTGGGACTAGCGGGAGTAGATGAGCAGTTCTTC. The chain uses TRBV2 and TRBJ2-1; the central 14 bases match TRBD2. The cysteine opens and the phenylalanine closes a CDR3 of 15 amino acids. The only DNA kept is the CDR3, 45 bases in frame from the first base. At the junction V is shortened by 11 bases and J by 8 bases; bases outside the gene matches: 11. Taken from the germline V gene, the CDR1 and CDR2 loops are SNHLY and FYNNEI.